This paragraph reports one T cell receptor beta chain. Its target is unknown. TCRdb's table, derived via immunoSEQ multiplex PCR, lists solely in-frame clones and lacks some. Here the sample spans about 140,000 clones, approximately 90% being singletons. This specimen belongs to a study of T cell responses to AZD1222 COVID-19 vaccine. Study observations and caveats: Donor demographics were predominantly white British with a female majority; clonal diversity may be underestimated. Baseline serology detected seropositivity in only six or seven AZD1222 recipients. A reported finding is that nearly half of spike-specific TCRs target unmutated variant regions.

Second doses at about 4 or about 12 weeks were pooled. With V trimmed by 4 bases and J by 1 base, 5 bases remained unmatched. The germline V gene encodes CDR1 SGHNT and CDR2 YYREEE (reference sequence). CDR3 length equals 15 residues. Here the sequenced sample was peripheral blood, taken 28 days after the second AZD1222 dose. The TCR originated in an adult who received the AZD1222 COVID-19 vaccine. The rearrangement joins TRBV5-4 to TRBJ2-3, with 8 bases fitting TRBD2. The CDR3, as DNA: TGTGCCAGCAGCCTAAGCGGGGGCCGCACAGATACGCAGTATTTT. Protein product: CASSLSGGRTDTQYF.